In its sample, the clone carrying this TCR beta chain was seen many times. Its antigen is not known. This entry comes from a study of T cells in Graves' hyperthyroidism and ophthalmopathy. Study-wide results and caveats: Onset of ophthalmopathy came a median approximately 6.8 months after the model predicted it.

RNA transcripts provided the source from which TCR beta CDR3 regions were amplified. The HTBI set primed first-round TCR CDR3 RT-PCR. TCRdb recomputed calls from the multiplex PCR reads with MiXCR, one row per CDR3 protein. This sample carries around 300,000 distinct CDR3 sequences, approximately 14% of them seen once, and the ten largest clones take over 30%. The source material was blood. This clonotype was sampled from a woman between 50 and 59 years old with Graves' hyperthyroidism that later progressed to Graves' ophthalmopathy.

The CDR3 nucleotides read TGCGCCAGCAGCTTGGAACCCGGGCCCACCTACGAGCAGTACTTC. Translating it yields CASSLEPGPTYEQYF. V is TRBV5-1 and J is TRBJ2-7; D gene ambiguous. The V and J ends lost 0 bases and 2 bases respectively, with 12 bases between them. Germline V lookup: CDR1 SGHRS, CDR2 YFSETQ. The CDR3 consists of 15 residues.